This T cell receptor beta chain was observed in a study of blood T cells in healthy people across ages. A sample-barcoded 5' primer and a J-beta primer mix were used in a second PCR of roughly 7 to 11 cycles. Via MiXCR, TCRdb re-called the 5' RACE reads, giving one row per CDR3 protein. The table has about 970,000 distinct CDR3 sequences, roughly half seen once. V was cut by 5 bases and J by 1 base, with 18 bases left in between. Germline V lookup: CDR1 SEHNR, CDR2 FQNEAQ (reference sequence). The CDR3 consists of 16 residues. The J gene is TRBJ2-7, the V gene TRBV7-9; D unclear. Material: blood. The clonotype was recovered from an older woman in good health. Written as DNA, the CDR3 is TGTGCCAGCAGCCACGTTCAGACCCAGTTATCCTACGAGCAGTACTTC. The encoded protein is CASSHVQTQLSYEQYF.